Presented here are 29 T cell receptor beta chains from one specimen sequenced in a study of a mutant IDH1 vaccine in newly diagnosed glioma. Time point meaning: week 35, safety follow-up. Each dose delivered 300 ug of mutant IDH1 20-mer peptide subcutaneously with imiquimod. For these TCRs, the target antigens are not known. The data were produced by immunoSEQ multiplex PCR, yet TCRdb's version contains in-frame clones alone and is incomplete. The sample lists approximately 50,000 clones; less than 90% were seen once. The sequences come from PBMCs, collected from a glioma patient whose treatment included an IDH1 peptide vaccine. These receptors all stem from a man in his forties with glioma.

In its sample, this clone was seen once. The V gene is TRBV11-2, the J gene TRBJ2-1, with 7 bases matching TRBD2. Germline assignment: CDR1 SGHAT and CDR2 FQNNGV. This CDR3 is 14 amino acids long. V shed 4 bases, J shed 5 bases, and the junction held 5 bases outside the gene matches. This CDR3 reads CASSSSSGNNEQFF. For the CDR3, the DNA is TGTGCCAGCAGCTCCTCTAGCGGAAACAATGAGCAGTTCTTC.

The chain carries TRBV18 and TRBJ1-2, with 7 bases matching TRBD1. Germline CDR1 reads KGHSH; CDR2 reads LQKENI. Trimming took 3 bases from V and 2 from J; bases not matched to a gene: 3. The CDR3 is 14 residues long. The CDR3 coding sequence is TGTGCCAGCTCACCGGGGGGACAGAACTATGGCTACACCTTC. Translated: CASSPGGQNYGYTF.

The rearrangement joins TRBV7-2 to TRBJ2-5; 7 nucleotides line up with TRBD1. The J call is uncertain, as TRBJ2-7 better fits the DNA end. CDR3 size: 13 residues. Germline loops: CDR1 SGHTA, CDR2 FQGNSA. The CDR3 sequence: CASRWTGAYEQYF. CDR3 nucleotide sequence: TGTGCCAGCAGATGGACAGGAGCGTACGAGCAGTACTTC.

The J gene is TRBJ2-1, the V gene TRBV18; TRBD1 might be the D (5 bases). Trimming took off 3 bases at V and 8 bases at J, with 8 bases between the two ends. The CDR3 extends over 12 amino acids. Germline-derived CDR1 and CDR2 are KGHSH and LQKENI. The CDR3 loop reads CASSPQTDEQFF. The CDR3 nucleotides are TGTGCCAGCTCACCGCAGACAGATGAGCAGTTCTTC.

V is TRBV15 and J is TRBJ2-5; 8 bases match TRBD1. The V segment lost 2 bases and the J segment 2 bases; nucleotides outside the gene matches: 4. This CDR3 region has 15 residues. Germline CDR1 is LNHNV and CDR2 is YYDKDF (reference sequence). As DNA, the CDR3 is TGTGCCACCAGCAGAAGGACAGGGTTACAAGAGACCCAGTACTTC. Its protein product is CATSRRTGLQETQYF. Looking up the rest from reference TRBV15 and TRBJ2-5 gives the full variable domain: DAMVIQNPRYQVTQFGKPVTLSCSQTLNHNVMYWYQQKSSQAPKLLFHYYDKDFNNEADTPDNFQSRRPNTSFCFLDIRSPGLGDTAMYLCATSRRTGLQETQYFGPGTRLLVL.

The J gene is TRBJ1-5, the V gene TRBV21-1; the D segment call TRBD1 is taken from the table without a DNA check. TRBV21-1 is a recognized pseudogene. CDR3 length: 14 residues. CDR3 in DNA: TGTGCCAGCAGCAAACGACAGTCAGATCAGCCCCAGCATTTT. Its translation: CASSKRQSDQPQHF.

The V and J genes are TRBV7-9 and TRBJ1-1; D perhaps matches TRBD1 (5 bases). V lost 0 bases to trimming and J lost 4 bases, with 12 bases between them. CDR1 and CDR2 from the germline V gene are SEHNR and FQNEAQ (reference sequence). The CDR3 loop spans 15 amino acids. The CDR3 spells CASSLAAGVSTEAFF. The DNA of the CDR3 is TGTGCCAGCAGCTTAGCGGCGGGGGTGAGCACTGAAGCTTTCTTT.

The J gene is TRBJ2-7, the V gene TRBV7-9, with D possibly called TRBD1 or TRBD2 (5 bases each). Between the trimmed V and J ends, which lost 5 bases and 0 bases, there was a span of 14 bases. The CDR3 runs 15 residues. Germline lookup yields CDR1 SEHNR and CDR2 FQNEAQ (reference sequence). The DNA of the CDR3 is TGTGCCAGCAGCCCCCCCCGAGGGGCCTCCTACGAGCAGTACTTC. It translates to CASSPPRGASYEQYF.

The chain couples TRBV4-1 to TRBJ2-3, with 7 bases identical to TRBD1. This CDR3 region has 14 residues. J gave up 4 bases and V 2 bases, and 3 bases lay outside the gene matches. Germline CDR1 MGHRA, CDR2 YSYEKL. The CDR3 DNA reads TGCGCCAGCAGCCAATTCCAGGGGGCAGATACGCAGTATTTT. It codes for CASSQFQGADTQYF.

The gene calls are TRBV27 and TRBJ1-5; 7 bases fit TRBD1. CDR1 is MNHEY and CDR2 is SMNVEV in the germline V gene (reference sequence). The CDR3 runs to 17 residues. J was trimmed by 6 bases and V by 5 bases; bases with no gene match: 16. The CDR3: CASSPVPPTGAGQPQHF. CDR3 in DNA: TGTGCCAGCAGTCCAGTCCCCCCTACAGGGGCGGGTCAGCCCCAGCATTTT.

The chain carries TRBV5-1 and TRBJ1-5; D is undetermined. Germline CDR1 SGHRS, CDR2 YFSETQ. V lost 2 bases to trimming and J lost 5 bases, with 17 bases between them. There are 16 residues in the CDR3. CDR3 protein: CASSLAPLGNDQPQHF. Written as DNA, the CDR3 is TGCGCCAGCAGCTTAGCCCCACTGGGGAATGATCAGCCCCAGCATTTT.

This clone came up a few times. The chain employs TRBV19 and TRBJ2-5; possible D gene TRBD1, 6 bases. The germline CDR1 and CDR2 sequences are LNHDA and SQIVND (reference sequence). Trimming stripped 4 bases from V and 4 bases from J, with 10 bases between. This CDR3 is built from 13 residues. The CDR3 DNA reads as TGTGCCAGTAGTAGGGACAATGGAGAGACCCAGTACTTC. Encoded protein: CASSRDNGETQYF.

The J gene is TRBJ2-7, the V gene TRBV5-4; TRBD1 is a possible D gene (6 bases). V dropped 2 bases and J dropped 6 bases, with 15 bases sitting between them. The CDR3 totals 14 residues. CDR1 is SGHNT and CDR2 is YYREEE in the germline V gene (reference sequence). The CDR3 sequence: CASSFPITGPEQYF. The CDR3 DNA sequence: TGTGCCAGCAGCTTTCCCATAACAGGGCCCGAGCAGTACTTC.

This chain uses TRBV27 with TRBJ2-7; the D is unclear. Trimming removed 6 bases at V and 2 bases at J, with 17 bases between. CDR3 length: 15 amino acids. Germline assignment: CDR1 MNHEY and CDR2 SMNVEV (reference sequence). Here the CDR3 DNA reads TGTGCCAGCAGGTCTCGCCCTACAGAGGCCTACGAGCAGTACTTC. This gives the protein CASRSRPTEAYEQYF.

This sequence joins TRBV10-3 and TRBJ2-7; TRBD2 aligns across 10 bases. The germline CDR1 and CDR2 sequences are ENHRY and SYGVKD. This CDR3 region has 15 residues. After removal of 2 bases from V and 4 bases from J, the junction contained 5 bases not matched to a gene. The CDR3 DNA follows: TGTGCCATCAGTGAGCTAGCGGGAGTTTTTTACGAGCAGTACTTC. Protein product: CAISELAGVFYEQYF.

The genes are TRBV4-3 and TRBJ2-7; D not resolved. The CDR3 has 13 amino acids. Germline CDR1 is LGHNA and CDR2 is YSLEER. Deletions cut 1 base from V and 2 bases from J, with 6 bases between. The CDR3 protein is CASSQAGPYEQYF. The CDR3 DNA reads as TGCGCCAGCAGCCAAGCTGGACCCTACGAGCAGTACTTC.

V and J are TRBV7-9 and TRBJ1-2, with 12 bases fitting TRBD1. CDR1 and CDR2 (germline): SEHNR, FQNEAQ (reference sequence). The CDR3 consists of 16 residues. The V segment lost 4 bases and the J segment 3 bases; nucleotides outside the gene matches: 6. The CDR3 loop reads CASSWGQGAGHYGYTF. In DNA, the CDR3 is TGTGCCAGCAGCTGGGGACAGGGGGCAGGTCACTATGGCTACACCTTC.

The V call is TRBV6-5, the J call TRBJ2-3; weak D call: TRBD2 (5 bases). Germline V gene lookup returns CDR1 MNHEY and CDR2 SVGAGI. The CDR3 extends over 12 amino acids. Between the trimmed V and J ends, which lost 7 bases and 2 bases, there was a span of 7 bases. CDR3 amino acids: CASTGDTDTQYF. The CDR3 DNA reads TGTGCCAGCACCGGGGACACAGATACGCAGTATTTT.

This rearrangement joins TRBV10-3 to TRBJ1-2; the D gene is possibly TRBD1 (6 bases). V dropped 6 bases and J dropped 4 bases, with 12 bases sitting between them. CDR1 and CDR2 from the germline V gene are ENHRY and SYGVKD. This CDR3 comprises 13 residues. CDR3 sequence: CAIRGDNPYGYTF. CDR3 DNA sequence: TGTGCCATCAGGGGGGACAACCCCTATGGCTACACCTTC.

The chain uses TRBV27 and TRBJ2-7, with a possible D match to TRBD2 (6 bases). V was cut by 3 bases and J by 1 base, with 10 bases left in between. The CDR3 length is 14 residues. Germline assignment: CDR1 MNHEY and CDR2 SMNVEV (reference sequence). CDR3 sequence reads: CASSFNGGSYEQYF. The DNA for the CDR3 is TGTGCCAGCAGTTTCAATGGGGGGTCCTACGAGCAGTACTTC.

This chain uses TRBV5-4 with TRBJ2-7, with a possible D match to TRBD1 (5 bases). From germline, CDR1 is SGHNT and CDR2 YYREEE (reference sequence). V was pared by 4 bases and J by 0 bases, with 8 bases between. The CDR3 totals 13 residues. CDR3 DNA: TGTGCCAGCAGCCCGGACAACTCCTACGAGCAGTACTTC. It translates to CASSPDNSYEQYF.

The CDR3 sequence is CASSLSHVTERAFF. The CDR3 DNA sequence: TGTGCCAGCAGCTTGTCCCATGTAACAGAGAGAGCTTTCTTT. The chain recombines TRBV7-2 with TRBJ1-1; D unclear. V was clipped by 3 bases and J by 10 bases, with 18 bases between them. Germline V gene sequence: CDR1 SGHTA, CDR2 FQGNSA. The CDR3 covers 14 residues.

This clone was found once. CDR3: CSPGLLTCEQYF. DNA of the CDR3: TGTTCCCCGGGACTCCTTACCTGCGAGCAGTACTTC. The chain has TRBV19 and TRBJ2-7; possibly TRBD2 for D (6 bases). CDR1 is LNHDA and CDR2 is SQIVND in the germline V gene (reference sequence). The CDR3 spans 12 residues.

This rearrangement joins TRBV6-1 to TRBJ1-2, with a tentative D call TRBD1 (6 bases). The CDR3 runs 13 residues. Trimming cost V 3 bases and J 2 bases, with 7 bases left between them. CDR1 is MNHNS and CDR2 is SASEGT in the germline V gene. CDR3 loop: CASSEGANYGYTF. The CDR3 DNA reads TGTGCCAGCAGTGAGGGGGCAAACTATGGCTACACCTTC.

This clone was found once. The V gene is TRBV5-1, the J gene TRBJ2-7, with 13 bases identical to TRBD2. Unmatched junction bases numbered 14, after V lost 4 bases and J lost 4 bases. The CDR3 loop spans 18 amino acids. CDR1 and CDR2 (germline): SGHRS, YFSETQ. CDR3 loop: CASSTYPGLAGSRYEQYF. Here the CDR3 DNA reads TGCGCCAGCAGCACATATCCGGGACTAGCGGGAAGTCGGTACGAGCAGTACTTC.

The CDR3 sequence: CASSRTGGLGNTIYF. The CDR3 coding sequence is TGTGCCAGTAGTAGGACAGGGGGTCTTGGAAACACCATATATTTT. The chain links TRBV19 to TRBJ1-3; 10 nucleotides line up with TRBD1. CDR3 length: 15 residues. Unmatched junction bases numbered 3, after V lost 4 bases and J lost 3 bases. Per germline, CDR1 LNHDA and CDR2 SQIVND (reference sequence).

This clone was observed a single time. This chain connects TRBV5-1 to TRBJ2-6; a weak D match, TRBD2 (6 bases). V dropped 3 bases and J dropped 4 bases, with 17 bases sitting between them. The CDR3 sequence is 17 residues long. The germline V gene has CDR1 SGHRS and CDR2 YFSETQ. CDR3 sequence: CASSSGLKSAGANVLTF. The CDR3 DNA follows: TGCGCCAGCAGCTCCGGACTAAAATCAGCGGGGGCCAACGTCCTGACTTTC.

This chain joins TRBV25-1 and TRBJ1-3; no reliable D call. V dropped 2 bases and J dropped 4 bases, with 12 bases sitting between them. Germline V gene data show CDR1 as MGHDK and CDR2 as SYGVNS. The CDR3 is 15 amino acids. Here the CDR3 DNA reads TGTGCCAGCAGTGAACTAGAACCTTCCGGAAACACCATATATTTT. This gives the protein CASSELEPSGNTIYF.

The CDR3 reads CASSSGQSGNTIYF. In nucleotides, the CDR3 is TGTGCCAGCAGCTCCGGACAGTCTGGAAACACCATATATTTT. This rearrangement joins TRBV6-5 to TRBJ1-3, with TRBD1 as a possible D gene (6 bases). CDR1 is MNHEY, CDR2 SVGAGI, per germline. Trimming took off 6 bases at V and 1 base at J, with 10 bases between the two ends. The CDR3 runs to 14 residues.